This TCR beta chain is from a study of CXCR3-negative and CXCR3-positive naive CD8 T cells (dated by TCRdb to the late 2010s). Study-level background: In total, 130 million to 150 million TRB reads were obtained, which works out to roughly 1.5 +/- 0.3 million reads per library. For the TRBV-TRBJ cluster analysis, the naive subsets came from about five donors, while the memory cells came from 3 donors. The diversity and physicochemical repertoire analyses included some 11 donors pooled from two independent experiments.

Sequencer: NextSeq 550. The Human TCR Profiling Kit (MiLaboratory) was used to make UMI-labeled 5' RACE TRB cDNA libraries. The full amount of extracted RNA was used for cDNA synthesis, and the full amount of resulting cDNA was used for PCR amplification. Libraries were prepared in parallel with an identical number of PCR cycles. On the authors' methods: MIGEC and MiXCR extracted about 48,000 +/- 9,800 unique UMI-labeled TRB cDNA molecules per library, requiring at least two reads per UMI. On average, roughly 40,000 +/- 10,000 functional in-frame TRB CDR3 nucleotide clonotypes lacking stop codons were found per library. After each sample was downsampled to 5000 UMI-labeled TRB molecules, VDJtools was used to calculate diversity metrics such as normalized Shannon-Wiener and Chao1. For the central five CDR3 residues, VDJtools calculated physicochemical properties weighted by clonotype size, namely interaction energy, strength, volume and Kidera factor 4. The reads underwent TCRdb reprocessing, giving one record for each CDR3 protein sequence and no DNA. TCRdb, rather than the study authors, made the V and J calls. This sample's table has entries for 130,000 to 150,000 distinct CDR3 sequences. 0.25% to 0.35% of the sample is held by the ten biggest clonotypes.

Counted from cysteine to phenylalanine, this CDR3 has 12 amino acids. No DNA sequence was recorded. The CDR1 and CDR2 encoded by the germline V gene (reference sequence) are DFQATT and SNEGSKA. As to this clonotype: Its antigen is still unknown.

For every CD8+ T cell subset, under 350,000 cells were flow-sorted straight into RLT lysis buffer, and each subset was sorted in triplicate. Naive CD8+ T cells were defined stringently as CD45RO-CCR7+CD27+CD95- to exclude memory contaminants. Peripheral blood mononuclear cells were isolated from buffy coats by standard density gradient centrifugation. A FACSAria III was used to flow-sort naive CXCR3-negative and CXCR3-positive CD8+ T cells. An RNeasy Mini Kit was used to extract total RNA from the sorted cells. What the study reported, not specific to this receptor: Because surface CD5, which has been linked to self-reactivity in mice, was comparable between naive subsets, TCR interaction strength was also inferred from TRB CDR3 physicochemical properties. Naive CXCR3-negative and CXCR3-positive cells from the same donor showed similar TRBV-TRBJ usage, whereas memory cells showed distinct patterns. Both naive subsets had comparably high repertoire diversity, while memory CD8+ T cells had much lower repertoire diversity. TRB CDR3s from CXCR3-positive naive cells showed higher hydrophobicity (lower Kidera factor 4), lower energy, and higher strength and volume indices than CXCR3-negative naive cells. CXCR3 expression partially decreased after cryopreservation, so most assays used freshly isolated PBMCs.

The source is a human donor in good health. Some clones in this sample may be carry-over from other donors' samples. In this chain, TRBV20-1 is recombined with TRBJ2-4; TCRdb proposes TRBD1, but this gene call is untestable without DNA. Specimen: naive CXCR3+ CD8+ T cells from blood. The label giving this sample's cell subset or site can be read as: CD45RO-CCR7+CD27+CD95- naive CD8+ T cells expressing CXCR3 (TNR3+). CDR3 sequence: CSTPGPVNIQYF.